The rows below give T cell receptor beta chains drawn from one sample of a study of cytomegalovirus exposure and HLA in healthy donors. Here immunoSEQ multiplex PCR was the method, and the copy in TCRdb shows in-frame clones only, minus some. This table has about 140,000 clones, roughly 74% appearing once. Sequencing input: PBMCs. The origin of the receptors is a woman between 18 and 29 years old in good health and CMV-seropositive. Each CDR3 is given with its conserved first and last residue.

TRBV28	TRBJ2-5	CASSSLDRRQETQYF
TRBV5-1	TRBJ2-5	CASSWGDGEAQYF
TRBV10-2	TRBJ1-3	CASSVGGAGAGNTIYF
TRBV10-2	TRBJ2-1	CATTHTSSYNEQFF
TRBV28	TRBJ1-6	CASRIPTTDNSPLHF
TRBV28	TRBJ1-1	CASSLSTLSTPNTEAFF
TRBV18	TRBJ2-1	CASSPPSSDEQFF
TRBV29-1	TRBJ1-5	CSAGTGINQPQHF
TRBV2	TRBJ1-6	CASRRTGDDSPLHF
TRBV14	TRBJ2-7	CASSQVGAGHYEQYF
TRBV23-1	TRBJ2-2	CASSQIPSPRTGHANTGELFF
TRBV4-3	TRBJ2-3	CASSQDGQGATDTQYF
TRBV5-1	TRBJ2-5	CASSPDRSTQTQYF
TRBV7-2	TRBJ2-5	CASSFAGTQETQYF
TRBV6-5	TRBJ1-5	CASSETGITQPQHF
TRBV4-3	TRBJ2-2	CASSQDVGELFF
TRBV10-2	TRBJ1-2	CASQSQGAGLYGYTF
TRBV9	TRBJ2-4	CASSVGGGGALAKNIQYF
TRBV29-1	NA	CSVGRQGYEQYF
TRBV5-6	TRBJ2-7	CASSSDSSVYEQYF
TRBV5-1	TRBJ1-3	CASSLSGGAGNTIYF
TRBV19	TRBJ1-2	CASSSATGDRWGYTF